The entry that follows covers one T cell receptor (beta chain) sequence. Here immunoSEQ multiplex PCR was the method, and the copy in TCRdb shows in-frame clones only, minus some. There are around 59,000 clones in the sample; around 90% occur only once, and about 4.5% lies in the top ten. The source of the sample is a study of blood T cell repertoires in COVID-19. The V gene lost 2 bases and the J gene lost 1 base, with 8 bases spanning the gap. The length of the CDR3 is 14 residues. Germline assignment: CDR1 MNHEY and CDR2 SVGAGI. This receptor was obtained from a man in his 60s with acute or convalescent COVID-19. Material: peripheral blood. The V and J genes are TRBV6-5 and TRBJ1-1; D gene uncertain. The CDR3 is CASSYEYANTEAFF. The CDR3 DNA reads as TGTGCCAGCAGTTACGAGTACGCGAACACTGAAGCTTTCTTT.